Here is one T cell receptor (beta chain) with its context. Its antigen is currently unknown. The sample comes from a study of T cell responses to AZD1222 COVID-19 vaccine. The CDR3 totals 15 residues. V lost 1 base and J lost 3, with 10 bases in between. Germline V gene data show CDR1 as SGHDN and CDR2 as FVKESK. Overall study results and limits: When two AZD1222 doses had been given, Spike-specific TCR breadth and depth rose. Spike was spanned by vaccine-associated CD4 TCRs, with dominance at 160-218 and 743-854.

The method was immunoSEQ multiplex PCR; TCRdb's version includes in-frame clones alone and lacks a portion of them. The sample holds around 100,000 clones, roughly 91% seen once. The source material was peripheral blood, sampled on day 0 of AZD1222 vaccination. The rearrangement uses TRBV14 and TRBJ2-1, with TRBD2 as a possible D gene (5 bases). The clonotype originates from an adult in good health. The CDR3 reads CASSQAGTVYNEQFF. The CDR3 nucleotides are TGTGCCAGCAGCCAAGCGGGAACAGTCTACAATGAGCAGTTCTTC. Full variable domain (missing parts from reference TRBV14 and TRBJ2-1): EAGVTQFPSHSVIEKGQTVTLRCDPISGHDNLYWYRRVMGKEIKFLLHFVKESKQDESGMPNNRFLAERTGGTYSTLKVQPAELEDSGVYFCASSQAGTVYNEQFFGPGTRLTVL.